This T cell receptor beta chain was sequenced in a study of shared clonotypes between healthy human individuals. Study findings and constraints: An expected dependence of interdonor clonotype sharing on sequencing depth was noted. Shared clonotypes across all four donors exceeded non-shared ones in generation probability.

Under the authors' procedure: ImmunoSEQ only sent back junction sequences with no quality scores, so filtering was done differently. Clones were read by immunoSEQ multiplex PCR, and TCRdb kept only the in-frame ones, dropping some. The DNA was the basis for D and trimming; V, J and clone size are from that table. The sample carries some 800,000 clones, 80% to 95% recorded once. For this clone: The antigen remains unidentified.

CDR1 SGHDN and CDR2 FVKESK come from the germline V gene. The V and J ends lost 7 bases and 4 bases respectively, with 5 bases between them. The CDR3 extends over 11 amino acids. Naive CD8 isolation took CD45RO-negative cells positively selected for CCR7 and excluded terminally differentiated effector memory CD45RA+ cells. The TCR sequence derives from a man aged 30 to 39 in good health. V gene TRBV14 combines with J gene TRBJ1-3; D not certain. Sequenced sample: naive CD8+ T cells sorted from blood. The chain's CDR3 is CASTIGNTIYF. Here the CDR3 DNA reads TGTGCCAGCACGATAGGAAACACCATATATTTT.